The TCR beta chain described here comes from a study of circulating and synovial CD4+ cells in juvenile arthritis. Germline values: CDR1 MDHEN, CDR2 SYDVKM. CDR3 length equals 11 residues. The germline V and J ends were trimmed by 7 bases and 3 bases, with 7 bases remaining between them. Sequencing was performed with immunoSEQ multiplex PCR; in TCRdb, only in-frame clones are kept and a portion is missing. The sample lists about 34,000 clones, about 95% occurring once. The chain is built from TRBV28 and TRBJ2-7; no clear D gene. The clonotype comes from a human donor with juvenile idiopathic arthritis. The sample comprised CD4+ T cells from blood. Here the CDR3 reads CASKNSYEQYF. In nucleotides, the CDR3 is TGTGCCAGCAAAAATAGCTACGAGCAGTACTTC.